The 9 T cell receptor beta chains listed next were all sequenced from one sample in a study of control samples from healthy donors and cancer patients (dated by TCRdb to 2020 to 2022). Library generation was performed with the immunoSEQ multiplex PCR assay. Held by TCRdb, this immuneACCESS table contains in-frame sequences only and omits some clones. Under half of the omission traces to an unresolved V gene where checked; the cause of the rest is unknown. Here the sample has roughly 130,000 clones; about 88% occur a single time. The top ten hold around 9% of the sample. The sequencing input was blood. The origin of the receptors is a woman in her thirties in good health.

This clone was picked up one time. The rearrangement joins TRBV4-2 to TRBJ1-2, with a tentative D call TRBD1 (6 bases). CDR1 LGHNA and CDR2 YNFKEQ come from the germline V gene. The CDR3 spans 18 residues. Trimming stripped 0 bases from V and 1 base from J, with 18 bases between. The CDR3 loop is CASSQDMAGASVNYGYTF. CDR3 DNA: TGTGCCAGCAGCCAAGATATGGCAGGGGCTAGCGTTAACTATGGCTACACCTTC.

This clone has only one observation. This chain links TRBV9 with TRBJ1-2; 8 nucleotides align to TRBD1. Per germline, CDR1 SGDLS and CDR2 YYNGEE. This CDR3 is 16 amino acids long. V lost 0 bases and J lost 5; bases outside the gene matches: 9. The CDR3 sequence: CASSVDLGQEIYGYTF. CDR3 nucleotide sequence: TGTGCCAGCAGCGTAGACCTGGGACAGGAAATATATGGCTACACCTTC. Full variable domain (outside the CDR3, taken from reference TRBV9 and TRBJ1-2): DSGVTQTPKHLITATGQRVTLRCSPRSGDLSVYWYQQSLDQGLQFLIQYYNGEERAKGNILERFSAQQFPDLHSELNLSSLELGDSALYFCASSVDLGQEIYGYTFGSGTRLTVV.

V is TRBV14 and J is TRBJ1-1; TRBD1 might be the D (5 bases). In germline, CDR1 is SGHDN, CDR2 FVKESK. The CDR3 length is 14 residues. Trimming stripped 4 bases from V and 5 bases from J, with 14 bases between. As DNA, the CDR3 is TGTGCCAGCAGCCCCCTATCCGGGGCAACTGAAGCTTTCTTT. Translated, it gives CASSPLSGATEAFF.

The chain joins TRBV18 to TRBJ1-4; 7 bases match TRBD1. CDR1 and CDR2 (germline): KGHSH, LQKENI. This CDR3 spans 14 amino acids. J was trimmed by 8 bases and V by 3 bases; bases with no gene match: 6. The CDR3 protein is CASSPSGGYEKLFF. The CDR3 nucleotides are TGTGCCAGCTCACCCTCAGGGGGTTACGAAAAACTGTTTTTT.

The chain has TRBV24-1 and TRBJ2-7; D may be TRBD1 or TRBD2 (5 bases each). Trimming left V 5 bases short and J 2 bases short, with 9 bases between. The CDR3 contains 13 residues. Germline-derived CDR1 and CDR2 are KGHDR and SFDVKD. The CDR3 region has the DNA TGTGCCACCAGTGCGAGGGGCCCCTACGAGCAGTACTTC. This encodes CATSARGPYEQYF.

This clone was picked up one time. This chain links TRBV7-2 with TRBJ1-6, with a possible D match to TRBD1 (5 bases). The CDR3 contains 15 residues. V gave up 5 bases and J gave up 9 bases, with 17 bases separating them. Germline lookup yields CDR1 SGHTA and CDR2 FQGNSA. The CDR3 DNA reads as TGTGCCAGCAGCCCAGTCGGGGGGTTAAGTTCACCCCTCCACTTT. This translates into CASSPVGGLSSPLHF.

The chain employs TRBV5-1 and TRBJ2-7; D may correspond to TRBD1 or TRBD2 (5 bases each). Germline CDR1 reads SGHRS; CDR2 reads YFSETQ. V dropped 4 bases and J dropped 6 bases, with 23 bases sitting between them. CDR3 size: 16 residues. DNA of the CDR3: TGCGCCAGCAGCCTAGACCCCGGGACGGGATCCATCGAGCAGTACTTC. Its protein is CASSLDPGTGSIEQYF.

The chain carries TRBV14 and TRBJ2-7; no clear D. Germline-derived CDR1 and CDR2 are SGHDN and FVKESK. V dropped 4 bases and J dropped 3 bases, with 16 bases sitting between them. This CDR3 is built from 15 residues. CDR3: CASSLTGLTGYEQYF. DNA for the CDR3: TGTGCCAGCAGCCTTACCGGGCTAACTGGCTACGAGCAGTACTTC.

CDR3 nucleotide sequence: TGTGCCAGCAGCGAGGTGGGGGTTACCGGGGAGCTGTTTTTT. Amino acid sequence: CASSEVGVTGELFF. The chain recombines TRBV9 with TRBJ2-2; D may be TRBD1 or TRBD2 (5 bases each). The germline V and J ends were trimmed by 3 bases and 5 bases, with 11 bases remaining between them. Germline CDR1 reads SGDLS; CDR2 reads YYNGEE. The CDR3 length is 14 residues.